These 30 T cell receptor beta chains share one sample of origin, sequenced in a study of OX40 agonist ivuxolimab in advanced cancers. Some clones are missing from TCRdb's copy, which holds only in-frame ones; the method was immunoSEQ multiplex PCR. The sample gives 45,000 to 60,000 clones, about nine tenths of which show up once; 5% to 7% is in the top ten. The source was CD4+ or CD8+ T cells sorted from blood, collected in a trial of the OX40 agonist ivuxolimab. The receptors derive from an adult with an advanced solid tumor such as melanoma, head and neck, liver or kidney cancer.

J is TRBJ2-7 and V is TRBV19; no clear D. Trimming shortened V by 6 bases and J by 0 bases, and 12 bases separated the two germline ends. From germline, CDR1 is LNHDA and CDR2 SQIVND (reference sequence). This CDR3 is 14 amino acids long. CDR3 coding DNA: TGTGCCAGTAGCCCCGTATTGAACTCCTACGAGCAGTACTTC. Residues: CASSPVLNSYEQYF.

This clone was found once. The gene calls are TRBV19 and TRBJ2-2, with a possible D match to TRBD1 (5 bases). The V end lost 5 bases, the J end lost 5 bases, and 15 bases lay between the germline ends. CDR3 length: 15 residues. Germline V lookup: CDR1 LNHDA, CDR2 SQIVND (reference sequence). In DNA form, the CDR3 reads TGTGCCAGTAGTTCGCCAGGGTTACGGACCGGGGAGCTGTTTTTT. Residues: CASSSPGLRTGELFF.

This clone was counted a single time. The chain's CDR3 is CASSVPTGKGEPYEQYV. CDR3 coding DNA: TGTGCCAGCAGTGTCCCGACAGGGAAGGGTGAGCCCTACGAGCAGTACGTC. The V call is TRBV6-1, the J call TRBJ2-7, with 7 positions matching TRBD1. CDR3 size: 17 residues. Germline values: CDR1 MNHNS, CDR2 SASEGT. The trim removed 4 bases at V and 2 bases at J, leaving 14 bases unmatched.

The CDR3 reads CASSPTGISTDTQYF. The CDR3 nucleotides are TGTGCCAGCAGCCCAACTGGGATAAGCACAGATACGCAGTATTTT. The chain combines TRBV7-3 with TRBJ2-3; no reliable D call. CDR1 and CDR2 from the germline V gene are SGHTA and FQGTGA. Trimming took 5 bases from V and 0 from J, leaving 12 bases between them. The CDR3 is made up of 15 amino acids.

Note on this clone: This sample includes further DNA sequences coding for the same CDR3. The chain carries TRBV6-6 and TRBJ1-5, with a tentative D call TRBD1 (5 bases). The CDR3 loop spans 14 amino acids. Trimming removed 1 base from V and 7 bases from J, with 11 bases in between. Germline V CDR1 and CDR2: MNHNY, SVGAGI (reference sequence). DNA for the CDR3: TGTGCCAGCAGTTACTTCGGTGGGGACCAGCCCCAGCATTTT. Its translation: CASSYFGGDQPQHF.

The chain links TRBV7-9 to TRBJ2-3; perhaps TRBD1 as D (5 bases). This CDR3 is 16 amino acids long. Trimming shortened V by 5 bases and J by 2 bases, and 17 bases separated the two germline ends. Germline V gene sequence: CDR1 SEHNR, CDR2 FQNEAQ (reference sequence). The CDR3 loop is CASSPQQGEFTDTQYF. In DNA form, the CDR3 reads TGTGCCAGCAGCCCCCAGCAGGGTGAATTCACAGATACGCAGTATTTT.

The chain uses TRBV28 and TRBJ2-1; no firm D call. Germline V lookup: CDR1 MDHEN, CDR2 SYDVKM. Trimming shortened V by 1 base and J by 9 bases, and 4 bases separated the two germline ends. This CDR3 has 11 residues. The chain's CDR3 is CASSLYAEQFF. The CDR3 region has the DNA TGTGCCAGCAGTTTATACGCTGAGCAGTTCTTC.

V is TRBV6-6 and J is TRBJ1-5, with no clear D. Trimming took off 2 bases at V and 1 base at J, with 6 bases between the two ends. Germline V gene data show CDR1 as MNHNY and CDR2 as SVGAGI (reference sequence). The CDR3 runs to 14 residues. Written as DNA, the CDR3 is TGTGCCAGCAGTTACGTAAAGAGCAATCAGCCCCAGCATTTT. Protein: CASSYVKSNQPQHF.

The gene calls are TRBV9 and TRBJ1-1; D might be TRBD1 (6 bases). Trimming took 2 bases from V and 3 from J, leaving 11 bases between them. The CDR3 covers 14 residues. Germline values: CDR1 SGDLS, CDR2 YYNGEE. The CDR3 spells CASSVEGGYTEAFF. CDR3 in DNA: TGTGCCAGCAGCGTTGAAGGGGGGTACACTGAAGCTTTCTTT.

The chain carries TRBV6-1 and TRBJ2-1; D uncertain. Germline CDR1 reads MNHNS; CDR2 reads SASEGT. The CDR3 contains 15 residues. Deletions cut 1 base from V and 0 bases from J, with 7 bases between. This chain's CDR3 is CASSEEYSSYNEQFF. The CDR3 DNA reads TGTGCCAGCAGTGAAGAGTATAGCTCCTACAATGAGCAGTTCTTC.

The chain is built from TRBV29-1 and TRBJ2-1, with 9 nucleotides matching TRBD2. V was clipped by 4 bases and J by 4 bases; unmatched bases: 11. The CDR3 sequence is 16 residues long. Germline assignment: CDR1 SQVTM and CDR2 ANQGSEA. The CDR3 coding sequence is TGCAGCGTTGTCTCCCTAGCGGGGCTTAGGTACAATGAGCAGTTCTTC. This translates into CSVVSLAGLRYNEQFF.

The gene calls are TRBV5-1 and TRBJ2-7; the match to TRBD1 covers 7 bases. The CDR3 extends over 15 amino acids. V shed 0 bases, J shed 5 bases, and the junction held 8 bases outside the gene matches. Germline values: CDR1 SGHRS, CDR2 YFSETQ. In nucleotides, the CDR3 is TGCGCCAGCAGCTTGGGACAGGGAGCAAAAAACGAGCAGTACTTC. It specifies CASSLGQGAKNEQYF.

The chain carries TRBV4-1 and TRBJ2-1; TRBD2 might be the D (6 bases). The V end was cut by 5 bases, the J end by 0 bases, with 11 bases between. The CDR3 covers 15 residues. Per germline, CDR1 MGHRA and CDR2 YSYEKL. CDR3 bases: TGCGCCAGCAGCGGGAAGGGAGGCTCCTACAATGAGCAGTTCTTC. Protein product: CASSGKGGSYNEQFF.

The chain combines TRBV6-6 with TRBJ2-4; no reliable D call. Trimming took 2 bases from V and 0 from J, leaving 11 bases between them. The CDR3 sequence is 16 residues long. Germline assignment: CDR1 MNHNY and CDR2 SVGAGI (reference sequence). For the CDR3, the DNA is TGTGCCAGCAGTTACGTTATGGATCTAGCCAAAAACATTCAGTACTTC. It translates to CASSYVMDLAKNIQYF.

CDR3: CASSVAFGTPGQQYEGYGYTF. CDR3 in DNA: TGTGCCAGCAGCGTAGCTTTTGGGACCCCGGGACAACAATACGAGGGGTATGGCTACACCTTC. V gene TRBV9 combines with J gene TRBJ1-2; D might be TRBD1 (6 bases). V shed 0 bases and J shed 5 bases, with 32 bases lying between them. Germline CDR1 and CDR2: SGDLS and YYNGEE. This CDR3 comprises 21 residues. The whole variable domain, filled in from reference TRBV9 and TRBJ1-2, reads DSGVTQTPKHLITATGQRVTLRCSPRSGDLSVYWYQQSLDQGLQFLIQYYNGEERAKGNILERFSAQQFPDLHSELNLSSLELGDSALYFCASSVAFGTPGQQYEGYGYTFGSGTRLTVV.

This chain uses TRBV27 with TRBJ1-2; maybe TRBD1 (6 bases). From germline, CDR1 is MNHEY and CDR2 SMNVEV (reference sequence). V lost 6 bases to trimming and J lost 7 bases, with 15 bases between them. This CDR3 comprises 13 residues. CDR3 protein: CASSPGGAPGYTF. The DNA of the CDR3 is TGTGCCAGCAGCCCGGGGGGGGCCCCTGGCTACACCTTC.

This clone was detected once. The J gene is TRBJ2-2, the V gene TRBV12-5; D call uncertain. From germline, CDR1 is LGHNT and CDR2 FRNRAP. Between the trimmed V and J ends, which lost 8 bases and 5 bases, there was a span of 9 bases. This CDR3 spans 12 amino acids. As DNA, the CDR3 is TGTGCTAGTAGGGTGGATACCGGGGAGCTGTTTTTT. Amino acid sequence: CASRVDTGELFF.

V is TRBV5-4 and J is TRBJ1-3, with 10 positions matching TRBD1. The junction had 5 bases not matched to a gene; V was cut back by 0 bases and J by 8 bases. Germline V gene lookup returns CDR1 SGHNT and CDR2 YYREEE (reference sequence). The CDR3 has 15 amino acids. CDR3 loop: CASSLGDRGDHTIYF. For the CDR3, the DNA is TGTGCCAGCAGCTTGGGGGACAGGGGAGATCACACCATATATTTT. Combining the CDR3 with reference TRBV5-4 and TRBJ1-3 gives the whole variable domain ETGVTQSPTHLIKTRGQQVTLRCSSQSGHNTVSWYQQALGQGPQFIFQYYREEENGRGNFPPRFSGLQFPNYSSELNVNALELDDSALYLCASSLGDRGDHTIYFGEGSWLTVV.

This chain uses TRBV5-4 with TRBJ2-3; TRBD2 is a possible D gene (6 bases). Per germline, CDR1 SGHNT and CDR2 YYREEE (reference sequence). V shed 4 bases and J shed 5 bases, with 11 bases lying between them. The CDR3 contains 13 residues. CDR3 amino acids: CASSRSGVDTQYF. In nucleotides, the CDR3 is TGTGCCAGCAGCCGATCGGGAGTAGATACGCAGTATTTT.

The chain recombines TRBV2 with TRBJ1-5; D is undetermined. Germline V CDR1 and CDR2: SNHLY, FYNNEI. This CDR3 is built from 13 residues. Trimming cost V 3 bases and J 6 bases, with 9 bases left between them. The CDR3 sequence is CASSDGFSQPQHF. CDR3 DNA: TGTGCCAGCAGTGACGGTTTTAGTCAGCCCCAGCATTTT.

V usage is TRBV6-6 and J usage is TRBJ1-1; D perhaps matches TRBD1 (5 bases). The CDR3 consists of 13 residues. Germline CDR1 is MNHNY and CDR2 is SVGAGI (reference sequence). V shed 3 bases and J shed 6 bases, with 11 bases lying between them. As DNA, the CDR3 is TGTGCCAGCAGTTATGGGACTTGGGCTGAAGCTTTCTTT. This translates into CASSYGTWAEAFF.

The chain carries TRBV27 and TRBJ2-7; 13 nucleotides line up with TRBD2. Germline V gives CDR1 MNHEY, CDR2 SMNVEV (reference sequence). V lost 4 bases and J lost 4; bases outside the gene matches: 7. The CDR3 sequence is 16 residues long. The CDR3 nucleotides read TGTGCCAGCAGTTCCGGACTAGCGGGAGTTGTATACGAGCAGTACTTC. It specifies CASSSGLAGVVYEQYF.

This clone came up once. This chain connects TRBV9 to TRBJ2-1, with D maybe TRBD2 (5 bases). Looked up from germline, CDR1 is SGDLS and CDR2 is YYNGEE. V lost 0 bases to trimming and J lost 8 bases, with 12 bases between them. This CDR3 spans 14 amino acids. CDR3 in amino acids: CASSVASLAYEQFF. The CDR3 coding sequence is TGTGCCAGCAGCGTAGCGTCGCTAGCCTATGAGCAGTTCTTC.

CDR3 in amino acids: CSVEDPTHWTTNTEAFF. CDR3 nucleotide sequence: TGCAGCGTTGAAGATCCGACCCATTGGACAACGAACACTGAAGCTTTCTTT. V and J are TRBV29-1 and TRBJ1-1; D perhaps matches TRBD1 (5 bases). This CDR3 has 17 residues. The V end lost 0 bases, the J end lost 1 base, and 18 bases lay between the germline ends. Germline lookup yields CDR1 SQVTM and CDR2 ANQGSEA.

This chain joins TRBV13 and TRBJ2-7; D is unresolved. V lost 0 bases, J lost 0 bases, and 3 bases lay in between. Germline assignment: CDR1 PRHDT and CDR2 FYEKMQ (reference sequence). The CDR3 consists of 13 residues. For the CDR3, the DNA is TGTGCCAGCAGCTTAGGGAACTCCTACGAGCAGTACTTC. Translation gives CASSLGNSYEQYF. Full variable domain (remainder filled in from reference TRBV13 and TRBJ2-7): AAGVIQSPRHLIKEKRETATLKCYPIPRHDTVYWYQQGPGQDPQFLISFYEKMQSDKGSIPDRFSAQQFSDYHSELNMSSLELGDSALYFCASSLGNSYEQYFGPGTRLTVT.

The V gene is TRBV19, the J gene TRBJ2-1; 9 bases line up with TRBD2. The CDR3 totals 16 residues. V lost 3 bases and J lost 0; bases outside the gene matches: 3. Germline values: CDR1 LNHDA, CDR2 SQIVND (reference sequence). CDR3 nucleotide sequence: TGTGCCAGTAGTATTCTAGCGGGACACTCCTACAATGAGCAGTTCTTC. Its protein product is CASSILAGHSYNEQFF.

A single count supports this clone. This chain links TRBV6-1 with TRBJ2-7, with 9 bases fitting TRBD1. Germline V gene sequence: CDR1 MNHNS, CDR2 SASEGT. V was clipped by 2 bases and J by 3 bases; unmatched bases: 2. The CDR3 sequence is 14 residues long. The CDR3 here is CASSERQGGYEQYV. CDR3 nucleotides: TGTGCCAGCAGTGAAAGACAGGGGGGCTACGAGCAGTACGTC.

The chain joins TRBV7-3 to TRBJ2-1; TRBD1 matches 9 bases. V lost 5 bases to trimming and J lost 8 bases; unmatched junction nucleotides: 10. CDR3 length: 15 amino acids. CDR1 and CDR2 (germline): SGHTA, FQGTGA. Here the CDR3 reads CASSPLYTGGDEQFF. DNA for the CDR3: TGTGCCAGCAGCCCCCTATACACAGGGGGCGATGAGCAGTTCTTC.

This clone was detected only a few times. The gene calls are TRBV6-7 and TRBJ1-5, with a tentative D call TRBD1 (6 bases). TRBV6-7 is treated as an ORF (open reading frame) with a function not yet certain. The length of the CDR3 is 14 residues. Deletions cut 0 bases from V and 11 bases from J, with 14 bases between. The CDR3 DNA reads as TGTGCCAGCAGTTACTCACGGGGGCCTCCAGCCCAGCATTTT. Amino acids: CASSYSRGPPAQHF.

J is TRBJ2-5 and V is TRBV9; unclear D gene. CDR3 length: 13 amino acids. V was trimmed by 3 bases and J by 3 bases, leaving 9 bases between them. The germline gives CDR1 SGDLS, CDR2 YYNGEE. DNA for the CDR3: TGTGCCAGCAGCGGGTTTTCCGAAGAGACCCAGTACTTC. It yields the protein CASSGFSEETQYF.